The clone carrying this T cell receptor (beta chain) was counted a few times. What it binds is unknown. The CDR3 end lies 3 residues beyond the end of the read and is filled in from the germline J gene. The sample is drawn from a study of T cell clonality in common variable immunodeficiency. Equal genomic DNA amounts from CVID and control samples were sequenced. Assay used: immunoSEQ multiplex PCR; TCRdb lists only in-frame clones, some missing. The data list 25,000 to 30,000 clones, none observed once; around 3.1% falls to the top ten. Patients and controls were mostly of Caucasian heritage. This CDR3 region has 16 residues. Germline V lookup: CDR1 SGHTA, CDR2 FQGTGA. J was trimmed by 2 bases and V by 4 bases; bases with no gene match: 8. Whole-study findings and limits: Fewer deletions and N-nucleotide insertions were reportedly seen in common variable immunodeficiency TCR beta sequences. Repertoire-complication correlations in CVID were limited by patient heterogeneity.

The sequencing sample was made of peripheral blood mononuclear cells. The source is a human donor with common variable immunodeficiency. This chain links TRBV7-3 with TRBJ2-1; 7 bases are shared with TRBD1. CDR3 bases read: TGTGCCAGCAGCTATGAGGGGGCAGGCACCTACAATGAG. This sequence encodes CASSYEGAGTYNE. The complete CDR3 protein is CASSYEGAGTYNEQFF.